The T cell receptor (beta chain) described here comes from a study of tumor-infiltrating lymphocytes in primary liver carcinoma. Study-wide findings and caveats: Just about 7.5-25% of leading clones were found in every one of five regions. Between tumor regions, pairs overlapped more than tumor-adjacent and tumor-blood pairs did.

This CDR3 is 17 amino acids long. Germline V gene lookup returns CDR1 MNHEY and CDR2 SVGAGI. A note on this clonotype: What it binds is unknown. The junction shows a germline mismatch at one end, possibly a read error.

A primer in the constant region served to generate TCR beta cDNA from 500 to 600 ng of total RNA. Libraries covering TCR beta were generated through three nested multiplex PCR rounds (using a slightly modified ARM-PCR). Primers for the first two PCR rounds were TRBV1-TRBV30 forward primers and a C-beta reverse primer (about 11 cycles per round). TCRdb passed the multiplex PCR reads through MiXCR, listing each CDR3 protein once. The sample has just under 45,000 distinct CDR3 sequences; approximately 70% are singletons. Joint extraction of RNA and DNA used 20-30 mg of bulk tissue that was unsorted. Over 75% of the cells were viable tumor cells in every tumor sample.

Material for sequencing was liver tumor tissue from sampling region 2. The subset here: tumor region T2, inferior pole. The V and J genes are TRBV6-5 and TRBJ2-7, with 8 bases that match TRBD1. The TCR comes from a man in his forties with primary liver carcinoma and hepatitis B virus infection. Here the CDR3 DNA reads TGTGTCAGCAGTGGTATGACAGGGGCGACTCGACGATACGAGCAGTACTTC. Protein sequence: CVSSGMTGATRRYEQYF.